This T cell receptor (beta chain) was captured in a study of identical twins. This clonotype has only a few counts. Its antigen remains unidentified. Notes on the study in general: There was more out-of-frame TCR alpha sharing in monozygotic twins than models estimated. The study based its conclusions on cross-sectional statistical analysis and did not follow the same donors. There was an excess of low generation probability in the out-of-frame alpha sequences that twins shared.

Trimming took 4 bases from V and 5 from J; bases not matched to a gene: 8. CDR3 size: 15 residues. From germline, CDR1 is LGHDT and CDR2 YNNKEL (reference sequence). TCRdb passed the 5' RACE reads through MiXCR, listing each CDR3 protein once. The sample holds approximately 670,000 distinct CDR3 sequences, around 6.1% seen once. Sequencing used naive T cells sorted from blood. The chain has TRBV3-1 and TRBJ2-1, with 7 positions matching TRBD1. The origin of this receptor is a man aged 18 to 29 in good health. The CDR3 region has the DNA TGTGCCAGCAGCCGCCCGACAGGGATCCACAATGAGCAGTTCTTC. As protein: CASSRPTGIHNEQFF.